This entry concerns a single TCR beta chain. This entry belongs to a study of T cells in severe cutaneous drug reactions. The overall study: Only probable or definite SJS/TEN or DRESS cases by RegiSCAR were enrolled.

Sequenced patients had Stevens-Johnson syndrome or toxic epidermal necrolysis caused by carbamazepine. CBZ-SJS/TEN patients of Han Chinese (roughly 5) and European (about six) origin supplied blood. CDR1 and CDR2 from the germline V gene are SQVTM and ANQGSEA. The CDR3 runs to 13 residues. The iRepertoire multiplex PCR system with TCR subtype-specific primers built both bulk and single-cell libraries. Following a re-call of the multiplex PCR reads, TCRdb has one entry per CDR3 protein and lacks DNA. The sample features roughly 2,200 distinct CDR3 sequences, with less than 20% in its top ten. The V and J genes are TRBV29-1 and TRBJ2-5. The source of this sequence is a human donor with Stevens-Johnson syndrome, a severe cutaneous drug reaction. Sequencing was performed on PBMCs. This chain's CDR3 is CSVDRLHQETQYF.